This is a list of T cell receptor beta chains from one sample in a study of blood T cell repertoires in COVID-19. Generated by immunoSEQ multiplex PCR, the TCRdb table keeps only in-frame clones and is missing some. The sample has some 100,000 clones; approximately 80% are singletons. Sequenced material: peripheral blood. The source of these receptors is a human donor in a cohort sampled during active COVID-19. CDR3s include the opening cysteine and the closing phenylalanine or tryptophan. The order of the fields is clone size, V gene, D gene, J gene, CDR3 DNA, CDR3 protein. The D gene is left open where the match is weak. Expanded clones get a size class; other rows say once, few or many, or leave the size out.

>-|TRBV4-1|-|TRBJ1-6
TGCGCCAGCAGCCAAGCGGACAGTAGGAATTCACCCCTCCACTTT
CASSQADSRNSPLHF
>few|TRBV13|-|TRBJ1-1
TGTGCCAGCAGCTTCCAGACAAGGAACACTGAAGCTTTCTTT
CASSFQTRNTEAFF
>-|TRBV7-5|-|TRBJ2-3
TGTGCCAGAAGGGGAGGACAGGGGAGGTCTAGCGGGAGGGTCGGACCCGACACAGATACGCAGTATTTT
CARRGGQGRSSGRVGPDTDTQYF
>-|TRBV4-1|TRBD1|TRBJ1-3
TGCGCCAGCAGCCAAGAGGGTAGGGGGCCGGGAAACACCATATATTTT
CASSQEGRGPGNTIYF
>once|TRBV5-1|-|TRBJ1-1
TGCGCCAGCAGCACGACAGCAGTGAACACTGAAGCTTTCTTT
CASSTTAVNTEAFF
>-|TRBV11-3|-|TRBJ1-1
TGTGCCAGCAGCTTAGAGGGGGGTTCCACTGAAGCTTTCTTT
CASSLEGGSTEAFF
>-|TRBV15|-|TRBJ2-1
TGTGCCACCAGCGACCCGAGGGGGAGTGCCTTTTACAATGAGCAGTTCTTC
CATSDPRGSAFYNEQFF
>few|TRBV7-9|-|TRBJ1-2
TGTGCCAGCAGCCGCAACTCGGACAGACAAAATTATGGCTACACCTTC
CASSRNSDRQNYGYTF
>-|TRBV29-1|-|TRBJ2-6
TGCAGCGTTGAAGAGCCGACAGCCCATCACTCTGGGGCCAACGTCCTGACTTTC
CSVEEPTAHHSGANVLTF
>once|TRBV5-5|TRBD1|TRBJ1-1
TGTGCCAGCAGCGCCACCGGGACAGGGACTGAAGCTTTCTTT
CASSATGTGTEAFF
>-|TRBV2|TRBD1|TRBJ1-3
TGTGCCAGCAGACGGGACAGAAACCCTTTCTCTGGAAACACCATATATTTT
CASRRDRNPFSGNTIYF
>-|TRBV19|-|TRBJ2-3
TGTGCCAGTAGGCGCTCAAATGTGGATACGCAGTATTTT
CASRRSNVDTQYF
>few|TRBV7-2|-|TRBJ1-2
TGTGCCAGCAGCTTCCGACAGACCCGCAACTATGGCTACACCTTC
CASSFRQTRNYGYTF
>-|TRBV19|TRBD1|TRBJ2-6
TGTGCCAGTAGTATAAATTTTAGGACAGGGGTAATCTCTGGGGCCAACGTCCTGACTTTC
CASSINFRTGVISGANVLTF
>-|TRBV10-2|-|TRBJ2-7
TGCGCCAGCAGTGAGTCGCCTAGCGCCCGAGGCGAGCAGTACTTC
CASSESPSARGEQYF
>-|TRBV3-1/TRBV3-2|-|TRBJ2-3
TGTGCCAGCAGCTCCCGACTAGTGGTCCCAGATACGCAGTATTTT
CASSSRLVVPDTQYF
>-|TRBV5-8|-|TRBJ1-3
TGTGCCAGCAGCTTGGCTGTGGGAGCCTCTGGAAACACCATATATTTT
CASSLAVGASGNTIYF
>-|TRBV20-1|-|TRBJ2-7
TGCAGTGGAGATTCCGGGTACGAGCAGTACTTC
CSGDSGYEQYF
>many|TRBV10-3|-|TRBJ2-1
TGTGCCATCAGTGACTCTCCGAGCTCCTACAATGAGCAGTTCTTC
CAISDSPSSYNEQFF
>-|TRBV10-3|-|TRBJ1-1
TGTGCCATCAGCAAACAAACAGGGCCGAACACTGAAGCTTTCTTT
CAISKQTGPNTEAFF
>-|TRBV5-1|TRBD1|TRBJ2-5
TGCGCCAGCAGCACGGGACAGGGGGTCGTACAAGAGACCCAGTACTTC
CASSTGQGVVQETQYF
>few|TRBV13|TRBD1|TRBJ2-7
TGTGCCAGCAGACCGGGACAGGGTCCGTACGAGCAGTACTTC
CASRPGQGPYEQYF
>once|TRBV4-1|-|TRBJ2-7
TGCGCCAGCAGCCAAGATCGCCTAGCGCACTACGAGCAGTACTTC
CASSQDRLAHYEQYF
>-|TRBV30|TRBD1|TRBJ1-2
TGTGCCTGGAGTCGGGACAGTTTTAACTATGGCTACACCTTC
CAWSRDSFNYGYTF